The entry below gives a single T cell receptor (beta chain) sequence along with its context. Clones were read by immunoSEQ multiplex PCR, and TCRdb kept only the in-frame ones, dropping some. There are 55,000 to 90,000 clones in the sample; more than 65% occur only once, and around 4.4% lies in the top ten. Germline V gene lookup returns CDR1 SGHNT and CDR2 YENEEA. This CDR3 comprises 14 residues. V was shortened by 2 bases and J by 5 bases, with 9 bases between the two germline ends. The sample belongs to a study of blood T cell repertoires in COVID-19. V usage is TRBV11-3 and J usage is TRBJ2-2; D remains unclear. The source of this sequence is a woman aged 60-75 years with acute or convalescent COVID-19. Sequenced: peripheral blood. For the CDR3, the DNA is TGTGCCAGCAGCTTACTTCGAGGTACCGGGGAGCTGTTTTTT. Translation gives CASSLLRGTGELFF. Combining the CDR3 with reference TRBV11-3 and TRBJ2-2 gives the whole variable domain EAGVVQSPRYKIIEKKQPVAFWCNPISGHNTLYWYLQNLGQGPELLIRYENEEAVDDSQLPKDRFSAERLKGVDSTLKIQPAELGDSAVYLCASSLLRGTGELFFGEGSRLTVL.